The rows below give T cell receptor beta chains drawn from one sample of a study of blood T cell repertoires in COVID-19. Generated by immunoSEQ multiplex PCR, the TCRdb table keeps only in-frame clones and is missing some. The repertoire holds nearly 100,000 clones, with around nine tenths as singletons. The sample taken for sequencing was peripheral blood. Receptors originate from a man older than 75 with acute or convalescent COVID-19. CDR3s include the opening cysteine and the closing phenylalanine or tryptophan. A D gene is named only where the DNA matches it firmly. Clone size is stated in some rows and not others, as once, few, many or a class when expanded.

V gene: TRBV29-1; D gene: -; clone size: once; J gene: TRBJ2-2; CDR3 protein: CSGSRVRSGELFF; CDR3 DNA: TGCAGCGGATCCAGGGTCCGGTCCGGGGAGCTGTTTTTT
V gene: TRBV5-8; D gene: -; clone size: -; J gene: TRBJ2-7; CDR3 protein: CASSLPLTGSYEQYF; CDR3 DNA: TGTGCCAGCAGCTTGCCCCTTACAGGGTCCTACGAGCAGTACTTC
V gene: TRBV18; D gene: -; clone size: few; J gene: TRBJ1-5; CDR3 protein: CASSPEYSNQPQHF; CDR3 DNA: TGTGCCAGCTCACCAGAGTATAGCAATCAGCCCCAGCATTTT
V gene: TRBV4-1; D gene: -; clone size: -; J gene: TRBJ2-2; CDR3 protein: CASSQDKSSGHNTGELFF; CDR3 DNA: TGCGCCAGCAGCCAAGATAAGAGTAGCGGCCATAACACCGGGGAGCTGTTTTTT
V gene: TRBV7-9; D gene: -; clone size: -; J gene: TRBJ1-6; CDR3 protein: CASSTTGSSYNSPLHF; CDR3 DNA: TGTGCCAGCAGCACTACAGGGAGCTCCTATAATTCACCCCTCCACTTT
V gene: TRBV9; D gene: TRBD1; clone size: -; J gene: TRBJ1-1; CDR3 protein: CASSVGQGTGNTEAFF; CDR3 DNA: TGTGCCAGCAGCGTAGGACAGGGAACGGGGAACACTGAAGCTTTCTTT
V gene: TRBV2; D gene: -; clone size: -; J gene: TRBJ2-3; CDR3 protein: CASSEGGVADTQYF; CDR3 DNA: TGTGCCAGCAGTGAAGGGGGGGTGGCAGATACGCAGTATTTT
V gene: TRBV24-1; D gene: -; clone size: -; J gene: TRBJ1-5; CDR3 protein: CATKKGDGNQPQHF; CDR3 DNA: TGTGCCACCAAAAAGGGGGATGGCAATCAGCCCCAGCATTTT
V gene: TRBV5-1; D gene: -; clone size: -; J gene: TRBJ2-1; CDR3 protein: CASSLKLASYNEQFF; CDR3 DNA: TGCGCCAGCAGCTTGAAACTAGCCTCCTACAATGAGCAGTTCTTC
V gene: TRBV3-1/TRBV3-2; D gene: TRBD2; clone size: -; J gene: TRBJ2-1; CDR3 protein: CASSLGTKTYNEQFF; CDR3 DNA: TGTGCCAGCAGCCTCGGGACTAAAACCTACAATGAGCAGTTCTTC
V gene: TRBV29-1; D gene: -; clone size: -; J gene: TRBJ1-1; CDR3 protein: CSGTTGQNTEAFF; CDR3 DNA: TGCAGCGGAACGACAGGACAGAACACTGAAGCTTTCTTT
V gene: TRBV5-4; D gene: TRBD1; clone size: -; J gene: TRBJ2-1; CDR3 protein: CASSLGQGIQNEQFF; CDR3 DNA: TGTGCCAGCAGCCTTGGACAGGGTATACAAAATGAGCAGTTCTTC
V gene: TRBV6-2/TRBV6-3; D gene: TRBD1; clone size: once; J gene: TRBJ2-1; CDR3 protein: CASSYEGQVYNEQFF; CDR3 DNA: TGTGCCAGCAGTTACGAAGGACAGGTCTACAATGAGCAGTTCTTC
V gene: TRBV6-2/TRBV6-3; D gene: -; clone size: -; J gene: TRBJ2-7; CDR3 protein: CASSLNPQVPYEQYF; CDR3 DNA: TGTGCCAGCAGTTTGAACCCTCAGGTACCCTACGAGCAGTACTTC
V gene: TRBV7-2; D gene: -; clone size: -; J gene: TRBJ2-3; CDR3 protein: CASSPWAGDTDTQYF; CDR3 DNA: TGTGCCAGCAGCCCCTGGGCCGGCGATACTGATACGCAGTATTTT
V gene: TRBV28; D gene: -; clone size: few; J gene: TRBJ2-6; CDR3 protein: CASKGGNSGANVLTF; CDR3 DNA: TGTGCCAGTAAGGGGGGGAACTCTGGGGCCAACGTCCTGACTTTC